One T cell receptor beta chain is described in this entry. TCRdb's copy holds only in-frame clones and misses some; the assay was immunoSEQ multiplex PCR. The table shows around 160,000 clones, with around 86% occurring only once. The germline V gene has CDR1 MGHDK and CDR2 SYGVNS. V was clipped by 3 bases and J by 6 bases, with 6 bases between them. The CDR3 is 11 residues long. The data were taken from a study of blood T cell repertoires in COVID-19. The clonotype was recovered from a man aged 55 to 70 with acute or convalescent COVID-19. What was sequenced was peripheral blood. The chain has TRBV25-1 and TRBJ2-7; D is unresolved. CDR3 DNA: TGTGCCAGCAGTGACAGGCGCGAGCAGTACTTC. This codes for CASSDRREQYF.